The clone carrying this T cell receptor beta chain showed up just a few times. Its antigen is unidentified. This sample is part of a study of T cells in Graves' hyperthyroidism and ophthalmopathy. It was considered stable Graves' hyperthyroidism when ophthalmopathy did not progress within 18 months. Uncontrolled infection, other autoimmune disease, pregnancy or lactation disqualified patients from enrolment. Source material for PBMCs was about 10 ml fresh peripheral blood. Authors of the study amplified TCR beta CDR3 regions from RNA transcripts. TCR CDR3 regions were first amplified by RT-PCR with HTBI primers. TCRdb re-called the multiplex PCR reads through MiXCR, storing one row per CDR3 protein. The sample has approximately 640,000 distinct CDR3 sequences; 15% to 20% are singletons. Points from the study as a whole: Blood also showed most of the thyroid clonotypes that were expanded above 0.001.

The CDR3 has 14 residues. Germline CDR1 is MNHNS and CDR2 is SASEGT. With 6 bases removed from V and 5 bases from J, the gap between germline ends came to 16 bases. Sequencing was done on a sample of blood. J is TRBJ1-2 and V is TRBV6-1; D gene unclear. This TCR derives from a woman between 25 and 40 years old with Graves' hyperthyroidism. CDR3 protein: CASSRDSSLYGYTF. CDR3 nucleotide sequence: TGTGCCAGCAGCCGAGACTCCTCCCTATATGGCTACACCTTC.